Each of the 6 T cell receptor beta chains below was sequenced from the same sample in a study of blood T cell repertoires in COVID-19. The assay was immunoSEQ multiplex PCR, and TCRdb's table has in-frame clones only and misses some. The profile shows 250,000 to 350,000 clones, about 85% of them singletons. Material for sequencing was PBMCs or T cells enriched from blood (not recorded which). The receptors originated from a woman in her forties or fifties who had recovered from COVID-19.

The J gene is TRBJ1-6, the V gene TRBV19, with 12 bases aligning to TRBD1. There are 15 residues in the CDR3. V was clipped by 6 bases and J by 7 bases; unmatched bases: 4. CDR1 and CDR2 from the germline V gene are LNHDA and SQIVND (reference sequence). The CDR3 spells CASRRGTGGNSPLHF. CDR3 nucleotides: TGTGCCAGTAGGAGAGGGACAGGGGGCAATTCACCCCTCCACTTT.

The CDR3, as DNA: TGTGCCAGCAGTTTAGGACAGGCAAACACAGATACGCAGTATTTT. This gives the protein CASSLGQANTDTQYF. The genes are TRBV28 and TRBJ2-3, with 7 bases identical to TRBD1. The junction had 4 bases not matched to a gene; V was cut back by 2 bases and J by 2 bases. The CDR3 has 15 amino acids. Germline V lookup: CDR1 MDHEN, CDR2 SYDVKM. Combining the CDR3 with reference TRBV28 and TRBJ2-3 gives the whole variable domain DVKVTQSSRYLVKRTGEKVFLECVQDMDHENMFWYRQDPGLGLRLIYFSYDVKMKEKGDIPEGYSVSREKKERFSLILESASTNQTSMYLCASSLGQANTDTQYFGPGTRLTVL.

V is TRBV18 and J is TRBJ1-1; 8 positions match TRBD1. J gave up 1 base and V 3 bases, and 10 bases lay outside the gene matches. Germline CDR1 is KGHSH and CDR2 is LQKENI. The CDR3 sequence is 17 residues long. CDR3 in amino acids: CASSPGTGGIGNTEAFF. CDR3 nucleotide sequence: TGTGCCAGCTCACCTGGGACAGGCGGGATCGGGAACACTGAAGCTTTCTTT.

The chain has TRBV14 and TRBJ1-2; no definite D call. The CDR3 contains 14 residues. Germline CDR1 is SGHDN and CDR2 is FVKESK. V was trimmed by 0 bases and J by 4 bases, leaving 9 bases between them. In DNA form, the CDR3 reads TGTGCCAGCAGCCAAGATTTAGTCCCCTATGGCTACACCTTC. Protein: CASSQDLVPYGYTF.

CDR3 coding DNA: TGTGCCAGCAGCGCGTACAGTAACACTGAAGCTTTCTTT. Its translation: CASSAYSNTEAFF. The chain recombines TRBV12-3 or TRBV12-4 with TRBJ1-1, with D uncertain. This CDR3 is built from 13 residues. V shed 6 bases and J shed 2 bases, with 10 bases lying between them.

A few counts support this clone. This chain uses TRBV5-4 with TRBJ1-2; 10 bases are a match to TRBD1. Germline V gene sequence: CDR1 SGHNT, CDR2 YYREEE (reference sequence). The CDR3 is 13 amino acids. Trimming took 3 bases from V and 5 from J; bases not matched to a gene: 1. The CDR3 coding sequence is TGTGCCAGCAGCTCGGACAGGGGGTATGGCTACACCTTC. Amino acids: CASSSDRGYGYTF.